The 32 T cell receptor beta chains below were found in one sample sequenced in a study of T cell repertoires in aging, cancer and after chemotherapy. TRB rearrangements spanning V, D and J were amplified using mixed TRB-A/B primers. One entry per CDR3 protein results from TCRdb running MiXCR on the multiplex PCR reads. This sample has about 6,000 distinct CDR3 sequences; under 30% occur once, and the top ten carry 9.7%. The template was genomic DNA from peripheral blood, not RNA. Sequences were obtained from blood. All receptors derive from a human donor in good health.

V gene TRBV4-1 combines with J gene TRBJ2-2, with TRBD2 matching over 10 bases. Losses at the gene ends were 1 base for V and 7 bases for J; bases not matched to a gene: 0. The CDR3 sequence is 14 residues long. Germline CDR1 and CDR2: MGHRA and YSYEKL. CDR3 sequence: CASSQASGGGELFF. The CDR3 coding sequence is TGCGCCAGCAGCCAAGCTAGCGGGGGCGGGGAGCTGTTTTTT.

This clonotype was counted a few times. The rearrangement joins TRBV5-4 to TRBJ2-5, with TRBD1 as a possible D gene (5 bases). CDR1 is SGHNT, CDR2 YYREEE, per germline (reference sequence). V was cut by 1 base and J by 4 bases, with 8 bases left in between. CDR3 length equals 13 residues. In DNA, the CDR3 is TGTGCCAGCAGCTTGAAGGGGTCAGAGACCCAGTACTTC. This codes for CASSLKGSETQYF.

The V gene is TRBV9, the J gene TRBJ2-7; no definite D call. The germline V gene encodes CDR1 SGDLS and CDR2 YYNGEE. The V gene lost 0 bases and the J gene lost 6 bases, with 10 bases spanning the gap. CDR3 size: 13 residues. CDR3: CASSVDPGFEQYF. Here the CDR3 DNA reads TGTGCCAGCAGCGTAGATCCAGGATTCGAGCAGTACTTC.

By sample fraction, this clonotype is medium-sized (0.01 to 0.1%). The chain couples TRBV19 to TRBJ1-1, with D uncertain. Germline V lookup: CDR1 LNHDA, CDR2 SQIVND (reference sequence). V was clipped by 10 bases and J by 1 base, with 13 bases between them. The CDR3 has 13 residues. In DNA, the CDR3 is TGTGCCACCGCCTTTAATCCGAACACTGAAGCTTTCTTT. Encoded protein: CATAFNPNTEAFF. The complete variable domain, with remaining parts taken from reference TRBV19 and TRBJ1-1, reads DGGITQSPKYLFRKEGQNVTLSCEQNLNHDAMYWYRQDPGQGLRLIYYSQIVNDFQKGDIAEGYSVSREKKESFPLTVTSAQKNPTAFYLCATAFNPNTEAFFGQGTRLTVV.

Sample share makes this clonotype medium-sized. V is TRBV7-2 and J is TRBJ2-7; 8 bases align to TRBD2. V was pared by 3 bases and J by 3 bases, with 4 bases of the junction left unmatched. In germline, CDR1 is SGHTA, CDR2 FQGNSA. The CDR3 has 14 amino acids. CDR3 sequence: CASSFIAGNYEQYF. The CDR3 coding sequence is TGTGCCAGCAGCTTCATAGCGGGGAACTACGAGCAGTACTTC.

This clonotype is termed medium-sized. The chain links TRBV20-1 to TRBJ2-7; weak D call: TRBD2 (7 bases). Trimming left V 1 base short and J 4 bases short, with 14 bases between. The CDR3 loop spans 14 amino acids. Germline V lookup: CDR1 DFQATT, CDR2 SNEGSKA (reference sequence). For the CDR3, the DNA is TGCAGTGCTAGAGTACGGGGGGCCGGTTACGAGCAGTACTTC. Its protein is CSARVRGAGYEQYF.

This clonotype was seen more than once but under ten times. DNA of the CDR3: TGCAGTGCTAGCCATGACGGGGCGACCCAAGAGACCCAGTACTTC. Its translation: CSASHDGATQETQYF. V usage is TRBV20-1 and J usage is TRBJ2-5; D tentatively fits TRBD1 or TRBD2 (5 bases each). The CDR3 totals 15 residues. Germline V gives CDR1 DFQATT, CDR2 SNEGSKA (reference sequence). The ends were cut back, 3 bases at V and 1 base at J, with 15 bases in the middle.

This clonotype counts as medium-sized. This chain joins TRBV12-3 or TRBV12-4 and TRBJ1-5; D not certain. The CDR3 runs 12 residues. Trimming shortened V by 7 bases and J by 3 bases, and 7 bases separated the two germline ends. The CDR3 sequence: CASTSNNQPQHF. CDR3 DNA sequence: TGTGCCAGCACGTCTAACAATCAGCCCCAGCATTTT.

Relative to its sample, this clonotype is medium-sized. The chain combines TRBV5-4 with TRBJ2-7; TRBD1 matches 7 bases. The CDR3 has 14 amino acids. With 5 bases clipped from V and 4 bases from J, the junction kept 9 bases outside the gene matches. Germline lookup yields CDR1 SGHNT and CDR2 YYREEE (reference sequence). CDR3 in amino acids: CASRVFGQAYEQYF. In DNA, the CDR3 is TGTGCCAGCAGGGTTTTCGGACAGGCTTACGAGCAGTACTTC.

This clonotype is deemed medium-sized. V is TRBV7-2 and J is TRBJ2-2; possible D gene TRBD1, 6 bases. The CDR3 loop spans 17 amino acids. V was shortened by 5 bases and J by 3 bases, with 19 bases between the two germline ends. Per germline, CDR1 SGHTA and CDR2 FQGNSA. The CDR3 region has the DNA TGTGCCAGCAGCCATAGGGTCCAGGGGTTAGACACCGGGGAGCTGTTTTTT. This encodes CASSHRVQGLDTGELFF.

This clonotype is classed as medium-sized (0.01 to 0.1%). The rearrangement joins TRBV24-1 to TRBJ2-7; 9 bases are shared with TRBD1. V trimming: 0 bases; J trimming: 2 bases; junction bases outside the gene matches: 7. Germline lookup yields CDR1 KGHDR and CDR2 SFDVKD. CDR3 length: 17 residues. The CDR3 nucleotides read TGTGCCACCAGTGATTTGCCCCCGCGACAGGGGGCCTACGAGCAGTACGTC. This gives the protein CATSDLPPRQGAYEQYV.

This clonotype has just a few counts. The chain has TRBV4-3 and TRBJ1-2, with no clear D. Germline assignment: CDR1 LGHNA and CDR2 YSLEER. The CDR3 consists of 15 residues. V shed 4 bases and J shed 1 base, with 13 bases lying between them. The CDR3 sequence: CASSPRTPDNYGYTF. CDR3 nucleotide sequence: TGCGCCAGCAGCCCCCGGACCCCCGATAACTATGGCTACACCTTC.

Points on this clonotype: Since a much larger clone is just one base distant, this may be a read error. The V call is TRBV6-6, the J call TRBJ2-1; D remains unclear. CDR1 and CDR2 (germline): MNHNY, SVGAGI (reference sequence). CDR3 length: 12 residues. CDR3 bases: TGTGTCAGCAGACCCAGGTTCGATGAGCAGTTCTTC. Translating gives CVSRPRFDEQFF.

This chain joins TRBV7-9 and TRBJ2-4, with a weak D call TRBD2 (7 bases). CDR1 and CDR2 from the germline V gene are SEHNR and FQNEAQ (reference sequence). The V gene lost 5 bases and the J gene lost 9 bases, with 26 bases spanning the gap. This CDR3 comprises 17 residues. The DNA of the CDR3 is TGTGCCAGCAGCATTACACGCCGGTGGGGGGGCCTCACCATTCAGTACTTC. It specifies CASSITRRWGGLTIQYF.

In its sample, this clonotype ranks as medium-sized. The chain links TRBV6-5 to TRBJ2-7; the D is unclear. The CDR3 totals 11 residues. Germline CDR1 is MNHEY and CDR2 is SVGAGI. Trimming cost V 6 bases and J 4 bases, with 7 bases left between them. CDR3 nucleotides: TGTGCCAGCAGATGGGGTTACGAGCAGTACTTC. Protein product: CASRWGYEQYF.

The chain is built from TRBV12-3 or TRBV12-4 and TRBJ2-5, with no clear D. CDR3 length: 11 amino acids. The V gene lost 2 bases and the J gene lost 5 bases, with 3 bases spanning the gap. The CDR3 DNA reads TGTGCCAGCAGTTTAAAGGAGACCCAGTACTTC. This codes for CASSLKETQYF.

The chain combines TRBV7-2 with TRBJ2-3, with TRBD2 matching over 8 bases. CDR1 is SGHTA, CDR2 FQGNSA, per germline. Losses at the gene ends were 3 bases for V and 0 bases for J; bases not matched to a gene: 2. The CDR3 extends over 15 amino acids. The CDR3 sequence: CASSFASGSTDTQYF. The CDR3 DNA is TGTGCCAGCAGCTTCGCTAGCGGGAGCACAGATACGCAGTATTTT.

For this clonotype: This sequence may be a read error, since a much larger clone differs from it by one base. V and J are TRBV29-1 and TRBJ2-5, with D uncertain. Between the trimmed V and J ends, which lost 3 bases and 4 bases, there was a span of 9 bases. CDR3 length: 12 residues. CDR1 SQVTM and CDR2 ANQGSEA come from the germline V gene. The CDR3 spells CSVDGLLETQYF. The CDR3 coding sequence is TGCAGCGTTGATGGGCTTTTAGAGACCCAGTACTTC.

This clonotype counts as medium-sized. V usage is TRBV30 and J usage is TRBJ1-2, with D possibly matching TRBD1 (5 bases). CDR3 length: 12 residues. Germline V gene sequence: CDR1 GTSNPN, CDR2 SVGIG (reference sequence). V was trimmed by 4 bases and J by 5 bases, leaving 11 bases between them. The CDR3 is CAWTDSLYGYTF. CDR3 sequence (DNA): TGTGCCTGGACCGACAGCTTATATGGCTACACCTTC.

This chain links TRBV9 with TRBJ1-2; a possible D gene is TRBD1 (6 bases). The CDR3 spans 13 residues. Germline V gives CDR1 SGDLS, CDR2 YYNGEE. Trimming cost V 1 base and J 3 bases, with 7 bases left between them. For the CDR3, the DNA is TGTGCCAGCAGCGTACAGGGGTACTATGGCTACACCTTC. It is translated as CASSVQGYYGYTF.

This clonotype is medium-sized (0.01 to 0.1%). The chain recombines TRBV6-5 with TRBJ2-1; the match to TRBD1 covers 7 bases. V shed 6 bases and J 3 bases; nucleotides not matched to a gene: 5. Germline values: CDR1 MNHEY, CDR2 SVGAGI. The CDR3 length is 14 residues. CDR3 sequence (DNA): TGTGCCAGCAGGGGGGACAGAGACTACAATGAGCAGTTCTTC. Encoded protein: CASRGDRDYNEQFF.

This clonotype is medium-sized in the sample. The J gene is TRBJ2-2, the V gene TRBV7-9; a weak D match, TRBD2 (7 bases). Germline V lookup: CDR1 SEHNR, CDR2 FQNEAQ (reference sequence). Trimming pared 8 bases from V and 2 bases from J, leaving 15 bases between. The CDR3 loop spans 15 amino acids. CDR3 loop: CASEGGGLNTGELFF. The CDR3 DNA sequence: TGTGCCAGCGAAGGCGGGGGCCTTAACACCGGGGAGCTGTTTTTT.

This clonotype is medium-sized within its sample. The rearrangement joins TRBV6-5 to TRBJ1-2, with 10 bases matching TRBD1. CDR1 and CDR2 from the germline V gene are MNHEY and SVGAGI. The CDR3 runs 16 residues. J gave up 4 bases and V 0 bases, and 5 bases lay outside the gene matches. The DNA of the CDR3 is TGTGCCAGCAGTTACTCGACAGGGGGCGCCGGCTATGGCTACACCTTC. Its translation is CASSYSTGGAGYGYTF.

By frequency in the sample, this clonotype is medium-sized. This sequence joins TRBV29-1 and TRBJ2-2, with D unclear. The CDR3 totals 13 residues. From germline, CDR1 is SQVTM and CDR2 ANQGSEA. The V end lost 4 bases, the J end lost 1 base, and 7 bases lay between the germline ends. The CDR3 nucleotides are TGCAGCGTTGGGCAGAGGAACACCGGGGAGCTGTTTTTT. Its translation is CSVGQRNTGELFF.

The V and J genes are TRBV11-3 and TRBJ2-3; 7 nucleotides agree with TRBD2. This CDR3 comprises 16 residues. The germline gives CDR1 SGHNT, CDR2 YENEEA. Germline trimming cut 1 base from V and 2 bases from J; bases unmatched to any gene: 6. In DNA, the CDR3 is TGTGCCAGCAGCTTAGCGGGGGGATACCACACAGATACGCAGTATTTT. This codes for CASSLAGGYHTDTQYF.

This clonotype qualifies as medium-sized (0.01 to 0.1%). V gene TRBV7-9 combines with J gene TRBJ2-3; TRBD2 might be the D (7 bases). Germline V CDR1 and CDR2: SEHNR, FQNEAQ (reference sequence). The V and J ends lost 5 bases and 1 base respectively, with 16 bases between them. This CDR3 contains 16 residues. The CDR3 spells CASSPGGARGTDTQYF. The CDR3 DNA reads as TGTGCCAGCAGCCCTGGGGGGGCGCGGGGCACAGATACGCAGTATTTT.

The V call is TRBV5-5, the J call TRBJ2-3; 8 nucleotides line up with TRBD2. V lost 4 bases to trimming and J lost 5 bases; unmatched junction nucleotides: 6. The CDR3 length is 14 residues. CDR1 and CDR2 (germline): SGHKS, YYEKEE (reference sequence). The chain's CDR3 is CASSPAGVEDTQYF. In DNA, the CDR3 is TGTGCCAGCAGCCCAGCGGGAGTGGAAGATACGCAGTATTTT.

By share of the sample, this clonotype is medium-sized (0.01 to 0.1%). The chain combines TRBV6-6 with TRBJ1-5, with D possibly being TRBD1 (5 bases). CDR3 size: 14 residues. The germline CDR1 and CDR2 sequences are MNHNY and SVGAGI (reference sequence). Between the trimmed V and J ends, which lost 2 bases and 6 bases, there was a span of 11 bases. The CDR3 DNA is TGTGCCAGCAGTTACCAGGGCGGGAGTCAGCCCCAGCATTTT. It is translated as CASSYQGGSQPQHF.

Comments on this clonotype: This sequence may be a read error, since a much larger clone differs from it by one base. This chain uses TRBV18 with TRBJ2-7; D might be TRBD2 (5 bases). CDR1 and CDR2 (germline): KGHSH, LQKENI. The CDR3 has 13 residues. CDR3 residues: CTSSLGLEYEQYV. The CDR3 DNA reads TGTACCAGCTCACTAGGACTGGAGTACGAGCAGTACGTC.

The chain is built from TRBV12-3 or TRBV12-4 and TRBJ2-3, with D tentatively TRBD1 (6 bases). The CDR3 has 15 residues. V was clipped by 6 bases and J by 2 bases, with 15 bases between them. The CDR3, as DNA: TGTGCCAGCAGCCCACATCGGACAGACACAGATACGCAGTATTTT. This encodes CASSPHRTDTDTQYF.

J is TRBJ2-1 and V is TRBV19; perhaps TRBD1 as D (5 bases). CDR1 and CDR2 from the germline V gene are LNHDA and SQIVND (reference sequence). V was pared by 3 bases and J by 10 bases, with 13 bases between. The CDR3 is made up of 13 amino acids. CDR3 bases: TGTGCCAGTAGTATGCAGGGTGTGGGCGAGCAGTTCTTC. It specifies CASSMQGVGEQFF.

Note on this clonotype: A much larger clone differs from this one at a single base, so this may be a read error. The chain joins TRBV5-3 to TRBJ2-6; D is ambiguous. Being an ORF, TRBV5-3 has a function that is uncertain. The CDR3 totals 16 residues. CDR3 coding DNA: TGCGCCAGCAGCATGGGAACGATCTCTGGGGCCAACGTCCTGACTTTC. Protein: CASSMGTISGANVLTF.